These 4 T cell receptor delta chains came from one sample sequenced in a study of gamma-delta T cells after stem cell transplantation. TCRdb re-analyzed the RT-PCR reads via CATT. The specimen's table records about ten delta-chain clones. Material: gamma-delta T cells. The receptor set was obtained from a human donor. It is not recorded whose cells these are; they may come from a transplant donor. This table probably holds off-target reads from a library built for another chain.

This chain connects TRDV2 to TRDJ1; D unclear. V was pared by 0 bases and J by 1 base, with 5 bases between. The CDR3 is 13 amino acids. The germline V gene encodes CDR1 GEAIGNYY and CDR2 EKD. This CDR3 reads CACDTELTDKLIF. CDR3 nucleotide sequence: TGTGCCTGTGACACCGAGCTCACCGATAAACTCATCTTT.

This clone occurred a few times. This rearrangement joins TRDV2 to TRDJ1, with D possibly matching TRDD3 (5 bases). CDR3 length: 17 amino acids. Germline V gene data show CDR1 as GEAIGNYY and CDR2 as EKD. The V end was cut by 0 bases, the J end by 0 bases, with 16 bases between. The chain's CDR3 is CACDTVGTRSDTDKLIF. DNA for the CDR3: TGTGCCTGTGACACCGTGGGGACGCGCTCCGACACCGATAAACTCATCTTT.

This clone was counted only a few times. V gene TRDV2 combines with J gene TRDJ3; tentative D call: TRDD3 (6 bases). Trimming took 0 bases from V and 0 from J, leaving 20 bases between them. Per germline, CDR1 GEAIGNYY and CDR2 EKD. This CDR3 has 21 amino acids. Written as DNA, the CDR3 is TGTGCCTGTGACACCGTACACGGTGGGGGCCGCAGCTCCTGGGACACCCGACAGATGTTTTTC. It codes for CACDTVHGGGRSSWDTRQMFF.

This clone was recorded a few times. V usage is TRDV2 and J usage is TRDJ1, with D tentatively TRDD2 (5 bases). V lost 3 bases and J lost 3, with 19 bases in between. Germline V gives CDR1 GEAIGNYY, CDR2 EKD. There are 16 residues in the CDR3. CDR3 sequence reads: CACDPLISSTADKLIF. For the CDR3, the DNA is TGTGCCTGTGACCCACTAATTTCCTCCACGGCCGATAAACTCATCTTT.